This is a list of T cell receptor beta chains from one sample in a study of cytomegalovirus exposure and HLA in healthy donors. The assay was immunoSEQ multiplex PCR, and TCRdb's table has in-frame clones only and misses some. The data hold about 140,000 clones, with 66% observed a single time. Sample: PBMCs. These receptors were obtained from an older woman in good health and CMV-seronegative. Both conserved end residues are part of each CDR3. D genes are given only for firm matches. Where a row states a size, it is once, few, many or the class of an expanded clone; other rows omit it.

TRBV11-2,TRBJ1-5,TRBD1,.,CASSPGQGSNQPQHF,TGTGCCAGCAGCCCGGGACAGGGTAGCAATCAGCCCCAGCATTTT
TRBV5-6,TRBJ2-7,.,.,CASSLAGGSSYEQYF,TGTGCCAGCAGCTTGGCCGGAGGGAGCTCCTACGAGCAGTACTTC
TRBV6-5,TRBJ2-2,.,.,CASSYFTRANTGELFF,TGTGCCAGCAGTTACTTCACCAGGGCGAACACCGGGGAGCTGTTTTTT
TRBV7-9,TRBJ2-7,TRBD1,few,CSSSAPSRGGASSYEQYF,TGTTCCAGCAGCGCCCCAAGCAGAGGGGGCGCGAGCTCCTACGAGCAGTACTTC
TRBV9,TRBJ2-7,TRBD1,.,CASSERDRAINEQYF,TGTGCCAGCAGCGAGAGGGACAGGGCTATCAACGAGCAGTACTTC
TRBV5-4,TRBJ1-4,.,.,CASSSAGPGDEKLFF,TGTGCCAGCAGCTCTGCTGGCCCCGGGGATGAAAAACTGTTTTTT
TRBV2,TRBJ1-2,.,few,CASSEARSYGYTF,TGTGCCAGCAGTGAAGCGCGGTCCTATGGCTACACCTTC
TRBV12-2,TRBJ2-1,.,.,CASRLSRCRYEQFF,TGTGCAAGTCGCTTATCTAGGTGTAGGTATGAGCAGTTCTTC
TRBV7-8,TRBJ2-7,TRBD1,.,CASSSYRDRGYEQYF,TGTGCCAGCAGCTCCTATCGGGACAGGGGGTACGAGCAGTACTTC
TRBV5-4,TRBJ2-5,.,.,CASSSSPTGMVETQYF,TGTGCCAGCAGCTCATCTCCAACGGGAATGGTGGAGACCCAGTACTTC
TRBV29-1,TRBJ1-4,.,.,CSVDKGRRRATNEKLFF,TGCAGCGTTGACAAAGGACGGCGGCGGGCAACTAATGAAAAACTGTTTTTT
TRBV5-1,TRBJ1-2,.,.,CASSLVADYGYTF,TGCGCCAGCAGCTTGGTAGCAGACTATGGCTACACCTTC
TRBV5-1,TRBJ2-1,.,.,CASSLDSSSYNEQFF,TGCGCCAGCAGCTTAGACTCGAGCTCCTACAATGAGCAGTTCTTC
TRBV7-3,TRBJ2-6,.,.,CASSSQAGANVLTF,TGTGCCAGCAGCTCTCAGGCTGGGGCCAACGTCCTGACTTTC
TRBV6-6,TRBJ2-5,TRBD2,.,CASSWGGETQYF,TGTGCCAGCAGCTGGGGGGGGGAGACCCAGTACTTC
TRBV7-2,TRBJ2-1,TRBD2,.,CASSLGSGGYNEQFF,TGTGCCAGCAGCTTAGGTAGCGGGGGCTACAATGAGCAGTTCTTC
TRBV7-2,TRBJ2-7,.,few,CASSSGTSYEQYF,TGTGCCAGCAGCTCCGGGACTTCCTACGAGCAGTACTTC